This T cell receptor (beta chain) is from a study of T-cell memory formation after mild COVID-19. Study-level information: For the most part, TCR clusters were specific to one donor.

Whole-study findings and limits: Clones that contracted from day 15 to 85 were balanced CD4/CD8, while later expanders leaned CD4+. Several responding clones turned up in pre-infection memory, indicating that cross-reactive memory may have taken part.

This clonotype was picked up a small number of times. Its antigen is unidentified. This CDR3 region has 14 residues. Germline V gene data show CDR1 as SGHTA and CDR2 as FQGTGA. V dropped 2 bases and J dropped 10 bases, with 15 bases sitting between them. TCRdb passed the 5' RACE reads through MiXCR, listing each CDR3 protein once. The repertoire holds 450,000 to 700,000 distinct CDR3 sequences, about 20% seen once, with more than 10% in the top ten. The sequencing sample was made of PBMCs or a T cell subset sorted from them (not recorded which). The chain couples TRBV7-3 to TRBJ2-1; perhaps TRBD2 as D (7 bases). This receptor was obtained from an adult woman who had mild COVID-19 (a few samples of this study predate the infection). Cell type and time point are not known. CDR3 sequence reads: CASSLQGTTREQFF. In DNA, the CDR3 is TGTGCCAGCAGCTTACAGGGGACTACTCGGGAGCAGTTCTTC.